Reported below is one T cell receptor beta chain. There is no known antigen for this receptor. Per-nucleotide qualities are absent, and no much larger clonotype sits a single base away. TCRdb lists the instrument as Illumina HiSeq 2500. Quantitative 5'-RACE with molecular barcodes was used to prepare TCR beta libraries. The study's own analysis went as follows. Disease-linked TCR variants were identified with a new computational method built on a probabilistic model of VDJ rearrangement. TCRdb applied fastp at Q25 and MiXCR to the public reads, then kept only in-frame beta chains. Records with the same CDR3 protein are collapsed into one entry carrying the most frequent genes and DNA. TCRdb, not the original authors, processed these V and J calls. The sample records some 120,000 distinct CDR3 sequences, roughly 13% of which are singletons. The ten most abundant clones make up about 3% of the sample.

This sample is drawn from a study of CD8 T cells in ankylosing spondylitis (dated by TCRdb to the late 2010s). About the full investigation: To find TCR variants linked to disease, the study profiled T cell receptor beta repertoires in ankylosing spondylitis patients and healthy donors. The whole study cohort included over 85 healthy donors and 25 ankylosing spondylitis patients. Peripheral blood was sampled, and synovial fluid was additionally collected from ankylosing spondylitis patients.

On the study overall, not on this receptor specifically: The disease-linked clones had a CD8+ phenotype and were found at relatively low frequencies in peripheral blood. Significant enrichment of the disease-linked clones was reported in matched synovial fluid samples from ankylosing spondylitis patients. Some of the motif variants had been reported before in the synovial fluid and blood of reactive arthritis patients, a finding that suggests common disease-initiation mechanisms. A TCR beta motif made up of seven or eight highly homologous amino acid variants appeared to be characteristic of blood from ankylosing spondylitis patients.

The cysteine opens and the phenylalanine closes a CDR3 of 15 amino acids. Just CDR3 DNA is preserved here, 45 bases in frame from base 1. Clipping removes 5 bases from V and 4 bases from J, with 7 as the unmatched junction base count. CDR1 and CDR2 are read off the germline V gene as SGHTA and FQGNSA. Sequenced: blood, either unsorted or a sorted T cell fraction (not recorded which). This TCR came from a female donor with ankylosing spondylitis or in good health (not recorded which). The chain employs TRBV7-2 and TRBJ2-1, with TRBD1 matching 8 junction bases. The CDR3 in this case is CASSPQGQEYNEQFF. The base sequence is TGTGCCAGCAGCCCGCAGGGACAGGAGTACAATGAGCAGTTCTTC.